Here is one TCR beta chain with its context. The data derive from a study of blood T cell repertoires in COVID-19. For the study at large: The United States, Italy and Spain were the sources of the acute and convalescent COVID-19 samples.

Losses at the gene ends were 3 bases for V and 5 bases for J; bases not matched to a gene: 10. There are 16 residues in the CDR3. Germline CDR1 MNHEY, CDR2 SMNVEV (reference sequence). Source study methods: Amplifying reference gene primers gave estimates of nucleated cell counts. TCRdb's copy holds only in-frame clones and misses some; the assay was immunoSEQ multiplex PCR. The D gene and trimming were derived from the DNA, and the V and J assignments and clone size from that table. This sample has 250,000 to 400,000 clones, with 88% found just once. The V and J genes are TRBV27 and TRBJ2-5; 9 bases map to TRBD1. Material: peripheral blood. This TCR came from a woman in her twenties or thirties with COVID-19, enrolled during active disease. The CDR3 protein is CASSFEGTGMAETQYF. CDR3 DNA: TGTGCCAGCAGTTTTGAGGGGACAGGGATGGCTGAGACCCAGTACTTC.